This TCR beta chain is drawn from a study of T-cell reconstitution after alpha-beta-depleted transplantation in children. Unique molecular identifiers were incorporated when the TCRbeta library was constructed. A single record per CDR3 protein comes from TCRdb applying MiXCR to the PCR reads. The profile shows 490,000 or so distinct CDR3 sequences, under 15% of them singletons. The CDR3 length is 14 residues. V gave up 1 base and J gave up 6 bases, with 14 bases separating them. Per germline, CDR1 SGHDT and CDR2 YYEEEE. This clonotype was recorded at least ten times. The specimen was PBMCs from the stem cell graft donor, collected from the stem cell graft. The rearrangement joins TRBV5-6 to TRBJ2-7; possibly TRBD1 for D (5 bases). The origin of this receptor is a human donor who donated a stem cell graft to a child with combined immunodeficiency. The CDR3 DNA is TGTGCCAGCAGCTTGCGCCCTTTGGGGCGCGAGCAGTACTTC. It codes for CASSLRPLGREQYF.